The rows below give T cell receptor beta chains drawn from one sample of a study of cytomegalovirus exposure and HLA in healthy donors. Data came from immunoSEQ multiplex PCR; TCRdb stores just in-frame clones and leaves some out. This table holds about 63,000 clones, roughly 90% found once. Sample: PBMCs. These receptors all come from a woman aged 18-35 years in good health and CMV-seronegative. Each CDR3 is given with its conserved first and last residue. Fields, in order: clone size, J gene, D gene, V gene, CDR3 length, CDR3 protein, CDR3 DNA. D genes are given only for firm matches. Some rows mark clone size as missing; the rest say once, few, many or name a class of expanded clone.

clone_size: .; j_call: TRBJ2-3; d_call: TRBD2; v_call: TRBV5-1; cdr3_length: 15; cdr3_aa: CASSLPGGATDTQYF; cdr3_nt: TGCGCCAGCAGCTTGCCGGGGGGAGCCACAGATACGCAGTATTTT
clone_size: .; j_call: TRBJ2-7; d_call: TRBD1; v_call: TRBV11-3; cdr3_length: 13; cdr3_aa: CASSSQGNLSQYF; cdr3_nt: TGTGCCAGCAGCTCACAGGGGAACTTGAGTCAGTACTTC
clone_size: .; j_call: TRBJ1-2; d_call: .; v_call: TRBV30; cdr3_length: 14; cdr3_aa: CAWGVLQGNYGYTF; cdr3_nt: TGTGCCTGGGGGGTACTCCAGGGAAACTATGGCTACACCTTC
clone_size: few; j_call: TRBJ1-1; d_call: .; v_call: TRBV9; cdr3_length: 12; cdr3_aa: CASSVESTAAFF; cdr3_nt: TGTGCCAGCAGCGTAGAGTCGACAGCCGCTTTCTTT
clone_size: .; j_call: TRBJ2-5; d_call: .; v_call: TRBV5-4; cdr3_length: 14; cdr3_aa: CASSPKNGQETQYF; cdr3_nt: TGTGCCAGCAGCCCCAAGAACGGCCAAGAGACCCAGTACTTC
clone_size: .; j_call: TRBJ2-7; d_call: .; v_call: TRBV30; cdr3_length: 14; cdr3_aa: CAWSPSVGGWEQYF; cdr3_nt: TGTGCCTGGAGCCCATCAGTCGGGGGTTGGGAGCAGTACTTC
clone_size: .; j_call: TRBJ1-2; d_call: .; v_call: TRBV6-5; cdr3_length: 12; cdr3_aa: CASSRLGGGYTF; cdr3_nt: TGTGCCAGCAGTCGGCTAGGGGGAGGCTACACCTTC
clone_size: .; j_call: TRBJ2-1; d_call: TRBD2; v_call: TRBV25-1; cdr3_length: 16; cdr3_aa: CASSESLAGGYDEQFF; cdr3_nt: TGTGCCAGCAGTGAGTCCCTAGCGGGGGGATATGATGAGCAGTTCTTC
clone_size: .; j_call: TRBJ2-7; d_call: .; v_call: TRBV21-1; cdr3_length: 16; cdr3_aa: CASSGPSGTGFYEQYF; cdr3_nt: TGTGCCAGCAGCGGACCGAGCGGGACAGGGTTCTACGAGCAGTACTTC
clone_size: .; j_call: TRBJ2-3; d_call: TRBD2; v_call: TRBV5-6; cdr3_length: 16; cdr3_aa: CASSLVVSGRADTQYF; cdr3_nt: TGTGCCAGCAGCTTGGTGGTTAGCGGGAGGGCAGATACGCAGTATTTT
clone_size: .; j_call: TRBJ1-2; d_call: .; v_call: TRBV5-6; cdr3_length: 13; cdr3_aa: CASSFGGGRGYTF; cdr3_nt: TGTGCCAGCAGCTTTGGGGGAGGACGGGGCTACACCTTC
clone_size: .; j_call: TRBJ2-7; d_call: .; v_call: TRBV6-6; cdr3_length: 15; cdr3_aa: CASSPGAGQSYEQYF; cdr3_nt: TGTGCCAGCAGTCCAGGCGCGGGACAGTCCTACGAGCAGTACTTC
clone_size: few; j_call: TRBJ1-2; d_call: .; v_call: TRBV6-1; cdr3_length: 13; cdr3_aa: CASSQQGGDGYTF; cdr3_nt: TGTGCCAGCAGTCAACAGGGCGGCGATGGCTACACCTTC
clone_size: .; j_call: TRBJ2-7; d_call: .; v_call: TRBV18; cdr3_length: 13; cdr3_aa: CASSPPSSYEQYF; cdr3_nt: TGTGCCAGCTCACCACCTAGCTCCTACGAGCAGTACTTC
clone_size: .; j_call: TRBJ2-7; d_call: .; v_call: TRBV6-6; cdr3_length: 16; cdr3_aa: CASSYSRAGQTGEQYF; cdr3_nt: TGTGCCAGCAGTTACTCGAGGGCGGGACAGACGGGGGAGCAGTACTTC
clone_size: .; j_call: TRBJ2-6; d_call: .; v_call: TRBV15; cdr3_length: 17; cdr3_aa: CATSGHPGLSGANVLTF; cdr3_nt: TGTGCCACCAGCGGACACCCGGGCCTCTCTGGGGCCAACGTCCTGACTTTC
clone_size: .; j_call: TRBJ2-1; d_call: TRBD1; v_call: TRBV6-5; cdr3_length: 15; cdr3_aa: CASRSTGEPYNEQFF; cdr3_nt: TGTGCCAGCAGAAGCACAGGGGAACCCTACAATGAGCAGTTCTTC
clone_size: .; j_call: TRBJ2-7; d_call: .; v_call: TRBV14; cdr3_length: 15; cdr3_aa: CASSQDWGPPYEQYF; cdr3_nt: TGTGCCAGCAGCCAAGATTGGGGGCCTCCCTACGAGCAGTACTTC
clone_size: .; j_call: TRBJ1-1; d_call: TRBD1; v_call: TRBV28; cdr3_length: 17; cdr3_aa: CASSSFTPGQGNTEAFF; cdr3_nt: TGTGCCAGCAGTTCCTTCACCCCAGGACAGGGGAACACTGAAGCTTTCTTT
clone_size: .; j_call: TRBJ2-7; d_call: TRBD1; v_call: TRBV6-5; cdr3_length: 16; cdr3_aa: CASSYSAVRGYNEQYF; cdr3_nt: TGTGCCAGCAGTTACTCAGCAGTCAGGGGGTACAACGAGCAGTACTTC
clone_size: .; j_call: TRBJ1-4; d_call: TRBD1; v_call: TRBV5-1; cdr3_length: 18; cdr3_aa: CASSWGDRGLATNEKLFF; cdr3_nt: TGCGCCAGCAGCTGGGGGGACAGGGGGCTTGCAACTAATGAAAAACTGTTTTTT
clone_size: .; j_call: TRBJ1-1; d_call: .; v_call: TRBV19; cdr3_length: 15; cdr3_aa: CASSRKTTLNTEAFF; cdr3_nt: TGTGCCAGTAGTAGAAAGACAACCCTGAACACTGAAGCTTTCTTT
clone_size: .; j_call: TRBJ2-2; d_call: .; v_call: TRBV19; cdr3_length: 16; cdr3_aa: CASSIGSGVLPGELFF; cdr3_nt: TGTGCCAGTAGTATAGGGTCAGGGGTACTGCCCGGGGAGCTGTTTTTT
clone_size: few; j_call: TRBJ1-3; d_call: .; v_call: TRBV30; cdr3_length: 12; cdr3_aa: CAWSVLGGTIYF; cdr3_nt: TGTGCCTGGAGTGTGTTAGGGGGCACCATATATTTT
clone_size: .; j_call: TRBJ1-1; d_call: .; v_call: TRBV9; cdr3_length: 14; cdr3_aa: CASSVTTLNTEAFF; cdr3_nt: TGTGCCAGCAGCGTCACAACCCTGAACACTGAAGCTTTCTTT
clone_size: .; j_call: TRBJ2-5; d_call: .; v_call: TRBV5-1; cdr3_length: 12; cdr3_aa: CASSISSETQYF; cdr3_nt: TGCGCCAGCAGCATTAGTAGCGAGACCCAGTACTTC
clone_size: once; j_call: TRBJ2-3; d_call: TRBD2; v_call: TRBV5-4; cdr3_length: 16; cdr3_aa: CASSSLAGNLADTQYF; cdr3_nt: TGTGCCAGCAGCTCCCTAGCGGGGAACCTCGCAGATACGCAGTATTTT
clone_size: .; j_call: TRBJ2-2; d_call: TRBD2; v_call: TRBV15; cdr3_length: 14; cdr3_aa: CATSRLAGAGELFF; cdr3_nt: TGTGCCACCAGCAGACTAGCGGGCGCCGGGGAGCTGTTTTTT
clone_size: .; j_call: TRBJ1-1; d_call: .; v_call: TRBV5-8; cdr3_length: 13; cdr3_aa: CASTHGGGRAAFF; cdr3_nt: TGTGCCAGCACCCATGGGGGAGGTCGTGCGGCTTTCTTT
clone_size: .; j_call: TRBJ2-5; d_call: TRBD2; v_call: TRBV29-1; cdr3_length: 15; cdr3_aa: CSGGLAGGLQETQYF; cdr3_nt: TGCAGCGGTGGACTAGCGGGAGGACTCCAAGAGACCCAGTACTTC
clone_size: .; j_call: TRBJ2-2; d_call: TRBD2; v_call: TRBV11-2; cdr3_length: 17; cdr3_aa: CASSPLKGLANTGELFF; cdr3_nt: TGTGCCAGCAGCCCCCTTAAGGGACTAGCGAACACCGGGGAGCTGTTTTTT
clone_size: .; j_call: TRBJ1-1; d_call: .; v_call: TRBV7-8; cdr3_length: 16; cdr3_aa: CASSFTGYRVNTEAFF; cdr3_nt: TGTGCCAGCAGCTTTACAGGGTATAGGGTGAACACTGAAGCTTTCTTT
clone_size: .; j_call: TRBJ2-5; d_call: .; v_call: TRBV11-2; cdr3_length: 13; cdr3_aa: CASSWTDQMTQYF; cdr3_nt: TGTGCCAGCAGCTGGACAGATCAAATGACCCAGTACTTC
clone_size: .; j_call: TRBJ2-6; d_call: .; v_call: TRBV13; cdr3_length: 17; cdr3_aa: CASSSSGSYSGANVLTF; cdr3_nt: TGTGCCAGCAGCTCCAGCGGGTCCTACTCTGGGGCCAACGTCCTGACTTTC
clone_size: .; j_call: TRBJ2-7; d_call: TRBD2; v_call: TRBV29-1; cdr3_length: 13; cdr3_aa: CSVASGGSYEQYF; cdr3_nt: TGCAGCGTCGCTAGCGGGGGCTCTTACGAGCAGTACTTC
clone_size: .; j_call: TRBJ2-2; d_call: .; v_call: TRBV7-6; cdr3_length: 15; cdr3_aa: CASSRVQADTGELFF; cdr3_nt: TGTGCCAGCAGCCGAGTCCAGGCCGACACCGGGGAGCTGTTTTTT
clone_size: .; j_call: TRBJ2-1; d_call: .; v_call: TRBV11-3; cdr3_length: 13; cdr3_aa: CASSLVRSVEQFF; cdr3_nt: TGTGCCAGCAGCTTAGTTCGATCGGTTGAGCAGTTCTTC
clone_size: .; j_call: TRBJ2-3; d_call: TRBD1; v_call: TRBV28; cdr3_length: 15; cdr3_aa: CASSSAGTGPDTQYF; cdr3_nt: TGTGCCAGCAGTTCCGCAGGGACAGGGCCAGATACGCAGTATTTT
clone_size: .; j_call: TRBJ2-5; d_call: .; v_call: TRBV2; cdr3_length: 11; cdr3_aa: CASQYQETQYF; cdr3_nt: TGTGCCAGTCAGTACCAAGAGACCCAGTACTTC
clone_size: .; j_call: TRBJ1-5; d_call: TRBD1; v_call: TRBV10-3; cdr3_length: 16; cdr3_aa: CAISGTGVGGNQPQHF; cdr3_nt: TGTGCCATCAGCGGGACAGGGGTTGGGGGCAATCAGCCCCAGCATTTT
clone_size: once; j_call: TRBJ2-5; d_call: .; v_call: TRBV5-1; cdr3_length: 15; cdr3_aa: CASSLERAMQETQYF; cdr3_nt: TGCGCCAGCAGCTTGGAGCGGGCGATGCAAGAGACCCAGTACTTC
clone_size: .; j_call: TRBJ2-5; d_call: TRBD2; v_call: TRBV29-1; cdr3_length: 14; cdr3_aa: CSVGAGGPGETQYF; cdr3_nt: TGCAGCGTTGGAGCGGGAGGGCCGGGGGAGACCCAGTACTTC
clone_size: .; j_call: TRBJ1-1; d_call: .; v_call: TRBV4-1; cdr3_length: 16; cdr3_aa: CASSQVAGPLITEAFF; cdr3_nt: TGCGCCAGCAGCCAAGTTGCGGGCCCTCTTATCACTGAAGCTTTCTTT
clone_size: .; j_call: TRBJ1-2; d_call: .; v_call: TRBV27; cdr3_length: 11; cdr3_aa: CATYRGDGYTF; cdr3_nt: TGTGCCACCTACCGCGGGGATGGCTACACCTTC
clone_size: .; j_call: TRBJ2-5; d_call: .; v_call: TRBV7-2; cdr3_length: 14; cdr3_aa: CASSYLKGQETQYF; cdr3_nt: TGTGCCAGCAGCTACCTGAAGGGGCAAGAGACCCAGTACTTC
clone_size: .; j_call: TRBJ2-1; d_call: TRBD2; v_call: TRBV5-1; cdr3_length: 16; cdr3_aa: CASSLLFAGVGNEQFF; cdr3_nt: TGCGCCAGCAGCTTGTTGTTCGCGGGAGTTGGCAATGAGCAGTTCTTC
clone_size: .; j_call: TRBJ2-1; d_call: TRBD2; v_call: TRBV5-5; cdr3_length: 14; cdr3_aa: CASTGGGLGYEQFF; cdr3_nt: TGTGCCAGCACAGGCGGGGGGCTAGGCTATGAGCAGTTCTTC
clone_size: .; j_call: TRBJ2-2; d_call: .; v_call: TRBV5-4; cdr3_length: 12; cdr3_aa: CASSRGTGELFF; cdr3_nt: TGTGCCAGCAGCAGGGGTACCGGGGAGCTGTTTTTT
clone_size: .; j_call: TRBJ1-6; d_call: .; v_call: TRBV20-1; cdr3_length: 10; cdr3_aa: CSARLDTLHF; cdr3_nt: TGCAGTGCTAGACTAGATACCCTCCACTTT
clone_size: once; j_call: TRBJ1-6; d_call: .; v_call: TRBV6-1; cdr3_length: 16; cdr3_aa: CASSDHYRFDSSPLHF; cdr3_nt: TGTGCCAGCAGTGACCATTACAGGTTTGACAGTTCACCCCTCCACTTT
clone_size: .; j_call: TRBJ1-3; d_call: .; v_call: TRBV5-5; cdr3_length: 14; cdr3_aa: CASSLEGYGNTIYF; cdr3_nt: TGTGCCAGCAGCTTGGAGGGGTACGGAAACACCATATATTTT
clone_size: .; j_call: TRBJ2-7; d_call: .; v_call: TRBV6-1; cdr3_length: 14; cdr3_aa: CASSEYRDTLEQYF; cdr3_nt: TGTGCCAGCAGTGAATATCGGGACACCCTCGAGCAGTACTTC
clone_size: .; j_call: TRBJ2-2; d_call: .; v_call: TRBV28; cdr3_length: 15; cdr3_aa: CASTSTGLTGGELFF; cdr3_nt: TGTGCCAGCACCTCCACGGGTCTAACCGGGGGGGAGCTGTTTTTT
clone_size: .; j_call: TRBJ2-3; d_call: .; v_call: TRBV5-4; cdr3_length: 14; cdr3_aa: CASSLGGGTDTQYF; cdr3_nt: TGTGCCAGCAGCTTGGGGGGGGGCACAGATACGCAGTATTTT
clone_size: .; j_call: TRBJ1-2; d_call: TRBD1; v_call: TRBV7-9; cdr3_length: 15; cdr3_aa: CASSPGQGLNYGYTF; cdr3_nt: TGTGCCAGCAGCCCAGGACAGGGACTAAACTATGGCTACACCTTC
clone_size: .; j_call: TRBJ2-4; d_call: TRBD2; v_call: TRBV28; cdr3_length: 15; cdr3_aa: CASSYSGSRINIQYF; cdr3_nt: TGTGCCAGCAGTTATAGCGGGAGTAGGATAAACATTCAGTACTTC
clone_size: .; j_call: TRBJ1-2; d_call: .; v_call: TRBV29-1; cdr3_length: 13; cdr3_aa: CSVAPSSVYGYTF; cdr3_nt: TGCAGCGTTGCCCCCTCTTCCGTCTATGGCTACACCTTC
clone_size: few; j_call: TRBJ2-2; d_call: .; v_call: TRBV18; cdr3_length: 12; cdr3_aa: CASSANTGELFF; cdr3_nt: TGTGCCAGTTCTGCGAACACCGGGGAGCTGTTTTTT
clone_size: .; j_call: TRBJ1-2; d_call: .; v_call: TRBV18; cdr3_length: 17; cdr3_aa: CASSPLTVVGETYGYTF; cdr3_nt: TGTGCCAGCTCACCTCTTACCGTGGTTGGAGAAACCTATGGCTACACCTTC
clone_size: once; j_call: TRBJ1-5; d_call: TRBD1; v_call: TRBV6-6; cdr3_length: 13; cdr3_aa: CASSSQGDQPQHF; cdr3_nt: TGTGCCAGCAGTTCCCAGGGGGATCAGCCCCAGCATTTT